These 13 T cell receptor beta chains came from one sample sequenced in a study of spatial heterogeneity in lung cancer (dated by TCRdb to about 2019). What the authors observed across the whole study: The tumor nonsynonymous mutation count correlated with the number of expanded alpha and beta TCRs within the tumor.

The sample's time point label is to be understood as: sample taken at primary tumor resection. These receptors' antigens are unknown. Libraries were built with 5' RACE. Sequencing relied on a NextSeq 500. TCRdb reprocessed the public reads (quality trimming at Q25 with fastp, clone calling with MiXCR) and kept in-frame beta chains. Each CDR3 protein appears once, grouped with its most common genes and DNA. Present in this sample are about 20,000 distinct CDR3 sequences, approximately 8.3% of which were seen just once. The top ten hold 20% to 25% of the sample. The sequences come from lung tumor tissue, collected at surgery. The receptors originated from a male donor with early-stage non-small cell lung cancer.

CDR3 sequence (DNA): TGTGCCAGCAGCCAAGATGTGAGGGCAAGTGGCTACACCTTC. It translates to CASSQDVRASGYTF. V gene TRBV3-1 combines with J gene TRBJ1-2; D is ambiguous. The CDR3 runs to 14 residues. V lost 0 bases and J lost 7, with 12 bases in between. The germline gives CDR1 LGHDT, CDR2 YNNKEL (reference sequence).

The chain has TRBV12-3 or TRBV12-4 and TRBJ2-1; 9 nucleotides match TRBD2. CDR3 size: 16 residues. Trimming cost V 4 bases and J 0 bases; bases outside gene matches: 4. In DNA form, the CDR3 reads TGTGCCAGCAGTTCCAGCGGGGGGAGCTCCTACAATGAGCAGTTCTTC. Translation: CASSSSGGSSYNEQFF.

This clonotype was counted ten times or more. The V gene is TRBV6-2 or TRBV6-3, the J gene TRBJ2-2; 7 nucleotides line up with TRBD1. Germline V gene data show CDR1 as MNHEY and CDR2 as SVGEGT. The CDR3 is 14 residues long. V gave up 7 bases and J gave up 0 bases; unmatched junction bases: 2. The DNA for the CDR3 is TGTGCCAGCAAGGGACAGACGAACACCGGGGAGCTGTTTTTT. This codes for CASKGQTNTGELFF.

This clonotype was counted at least ten times. The CDR3 reads CASSVSGGLSYNEQFF. In nucleotides, the CDR3 is TGTGCCAGCAGCGTTAGCGGGGGCTTATCCTACAATGAGCAGTTCTTC. The chain combines TRBV9 with TRBJ2-1; 9 bases match TRBD2. Per the germline V gene, CDR1 is SGDLS and CDR2 is YYNGEE. Unmatched junction bases numbered 4, after V lost 2 bases and J lost 1 base. This CDR3 has 16 residues.

This clonotype showed up just a few times. Written as DNA, the CDR3 is TGTGCCAGCAGCTTTCGCGGAGTAGATGGCTACACCTTC. Translated: CASSFRGVDGYTF. J is TRBJ1-2 and V is TRBV7-2; D is unclear. The CDR3 runs to 13 residues. Germline CDR1 reads SGHTA; CDR2 reads FQGNSA. V lost 3 bases and J 6 bases, leaving 11 bases between the germline ends.

This clonotype has a handful of counts. V and J are TRBV18 and TRBJ1-5, with D possibly being TRBD1 (6 bases). V lost 4 bases to trimming and J lost 0 bases, with 16 bases between them. This CDR3 contains 17 residues. CDR1 and CDR2 (germline): KGHSH, LQKENI. CDR3 residues: CASSLLPGANSNQPQHF. The CDR3 DNA follows: TGTGCCAGCTCACTCTTACCGGGGGCAAATAGCAATCAGCCCCAGCATTTT.

This clonotype was seen more than once but under ten times. The chain carries TRBV28 and TRBJ2-5; D is perhaps TRBD1 or TRBD2 (5 bases each). Between the trimmed V and J ends, which lost 2 bases and 1 base, there was a span of 11 bases. The V gene's germline CDR1 is MDHEN and CDR2 SYDVKM. The CDR3 consists of 15 residues. The CDR3 DNA sequence: TGTGCCAGCAGTTTAGGAGGACACTTCCAAGAGACCCAGTACTTC. Translated, it gives CASSLGGHFQETQYF. The full variable domain, rest sourced from reference TRBV28 and TRBJ2-5, is DVKVTQSSRYLVKRTGEKVFLECVQDMDHENMFWYRQDPGLGLRLIYFSYDVKMKEKGDIPEGYSVSREKKERFSLILESASTNQTSMYLCASSLGGHFQETQYFGPGTRLLVL.

The gene calls are TRBV20-1 and TRBJ1-5, with a possible D match to TRBD1 (6 bases). The CDR3 totals 16 residues. Trimming left V 6 bases short and J 4 bases short, with 22 bases between. Germline V CDR1 and CDR2: DFQATT, SNEGSKA (reference sequence). The CDR3 protein is CSAQVGGRGWNQPQHF. The CDR3 coding sequence is TGCAGTGCACAGGTGGGCGGCAGGGGATGGAATCAGCCCCAGCATTTT.

The CDR3 loop reads CASEGVLNEKLFF. In DNA form, the CDR3 reads TGTGCCAGTGAAGGAGTCCTTAATGAAAAACTGTTTTTT. J is TRBJ1-4 and V is TRBV7-9; D is undetermined. Germline lookup yields CDR1 SEHNR and CDR2 FQNEAQ (reference sequence). With 9 bases removed from V and 4 bases from J, the gap between germline ends came to 12 bases. CDR3 length equals 13 residues.

This clonotype was observed at least ten times. This chain connects TRBV18 to TRBJ2-2; the D is unclear. This CDR3 comprises 15 residues. Germline CDR1 is KGHSH and CDR2 is LQKENI. The V and J ends lost 1 base and 0 bases respectively, with 6 bases between them. The CDR3 DNA reads as TGTGCCAGCTCACCACAGATATCGAACACCGGGGAGCTGTTTTTT. This sequence encodes CASSPQISNTGELFF.

The CDR3 coding sequence is TGTGCCATCAGTACAAGGACAGGGTGGACTAATGAGCAGTTCTTC. This codes for CAISTRTGWTNEQFF. The genes are TRBV10-3 and TRBJ2-1; TRBD1 aligns across 8 bases. The CDR3 covers 15 residues. Germline V lookup: CDR1 ENHRY, CDR2 SYGVKD. Trimming at V came to 5 bases and at J to 7 bases, leaving 10 bases not matched to a gene.

As concerns this clonotype: At one end the junction does not follow the germline gene, possibly because of a read error. The chain is built from TRBV3-1 and TRBJ2-1, with TRBD1 matching 7 bases. Germline values: CDR1 LGHDT, CDR2 YNNKEL (reference sequence). The CDR3 runs to 12 residues. CDR3 DNA: TGTGCCAGCAGCCAAAGGGGGCAGGAGCAGCTCTTC. Translation: CASSQRGQEQLF.

This clonotype occurred many times. The chain uses TRBV7-6 and TRBJ1-5; tentatively, D is TRBD1 (6 bases). Germline V gives CDR1 SGHVS, CDR2 FNYEAQ. V lost 3 bases and J lost 7, with 13 bases in between. The CDR3 has 14 residues. Written as DNA, the CDR3 is TGTGCCAGCAGCTTCTCGGACAGAGACCAGCCCCAGCATTTT. It translates to CASSFSDRDQPQHF.